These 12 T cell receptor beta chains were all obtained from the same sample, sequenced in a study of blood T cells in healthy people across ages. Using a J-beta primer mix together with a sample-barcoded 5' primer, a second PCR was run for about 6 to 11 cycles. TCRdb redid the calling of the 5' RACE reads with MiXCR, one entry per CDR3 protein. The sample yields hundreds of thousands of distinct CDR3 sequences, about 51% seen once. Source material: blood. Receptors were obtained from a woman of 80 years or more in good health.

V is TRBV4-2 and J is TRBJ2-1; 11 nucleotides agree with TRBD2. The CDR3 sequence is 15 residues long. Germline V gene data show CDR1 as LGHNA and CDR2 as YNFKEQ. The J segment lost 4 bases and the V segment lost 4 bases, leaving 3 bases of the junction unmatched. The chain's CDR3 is CASSPRLAGYNEQFF. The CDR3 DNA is TGTGCCAGCAGCCCCAGACTAGCGGGGTACAATGAGCAGTTCTTC.

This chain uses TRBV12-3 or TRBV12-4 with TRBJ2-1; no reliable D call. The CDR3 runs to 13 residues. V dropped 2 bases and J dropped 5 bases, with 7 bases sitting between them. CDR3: CASSLKEDNEQFF. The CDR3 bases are TGTGCCAGCAGTTTAAAAGAGGACAATGAGCAGTTCTTC.

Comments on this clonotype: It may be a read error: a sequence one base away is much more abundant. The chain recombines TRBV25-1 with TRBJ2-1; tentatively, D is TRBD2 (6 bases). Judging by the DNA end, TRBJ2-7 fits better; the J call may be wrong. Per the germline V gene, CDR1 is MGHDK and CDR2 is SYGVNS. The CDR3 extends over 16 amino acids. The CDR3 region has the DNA TGTGCCAGCAGTGAAGGTGGTAGCGGAGCCTACAATGAGCAGTACTTC. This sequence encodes CASSEGGSGAYNEQYF.

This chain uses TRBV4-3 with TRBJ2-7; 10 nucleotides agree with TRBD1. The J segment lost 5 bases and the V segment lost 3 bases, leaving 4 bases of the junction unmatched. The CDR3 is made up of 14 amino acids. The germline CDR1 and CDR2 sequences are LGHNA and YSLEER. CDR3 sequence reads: CASSQRTGGDEQYF. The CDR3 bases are TGCGCCAGCAGCCAGAGGACAGGGGGAGACGAGCAGTACTTC.

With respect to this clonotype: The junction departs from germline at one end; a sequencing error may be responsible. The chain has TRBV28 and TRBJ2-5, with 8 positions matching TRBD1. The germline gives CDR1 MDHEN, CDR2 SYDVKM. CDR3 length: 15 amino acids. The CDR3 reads CASTLTGESRETRYF. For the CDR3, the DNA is TGTGCCAGCACCCTGACAGGGGAATCGCGAGAGACCCGGTACTTC. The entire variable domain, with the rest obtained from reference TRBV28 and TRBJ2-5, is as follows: DVKVTQSSRYLVKRTGEKVFLECVQDMDHENMFWYRQDPGLGLRLIYFSYDVKMKEKGDIPEGYSVSREKKERFSLILESASTNQTSMYLCASTLTGESRETRYFGPGTRLLVL.

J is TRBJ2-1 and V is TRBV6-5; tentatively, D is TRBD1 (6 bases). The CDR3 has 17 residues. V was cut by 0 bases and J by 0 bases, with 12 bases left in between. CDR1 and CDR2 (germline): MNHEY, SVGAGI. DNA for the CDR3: TGTGCCAGCAGTTACTCCCAGGGGCCAAGCTCCTACAATGAGCAGTTCTTC. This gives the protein CASSYSQGPSSYNEQFF.

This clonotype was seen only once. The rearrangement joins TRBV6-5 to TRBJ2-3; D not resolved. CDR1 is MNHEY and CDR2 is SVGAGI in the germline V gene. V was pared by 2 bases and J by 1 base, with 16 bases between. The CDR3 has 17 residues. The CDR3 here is CASSYEATTAGTDTQYF. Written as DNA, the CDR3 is TGTGCCAGCAGTTACGAAGCGACAACTGCCGGCACAGATACGCAGTATTTT.

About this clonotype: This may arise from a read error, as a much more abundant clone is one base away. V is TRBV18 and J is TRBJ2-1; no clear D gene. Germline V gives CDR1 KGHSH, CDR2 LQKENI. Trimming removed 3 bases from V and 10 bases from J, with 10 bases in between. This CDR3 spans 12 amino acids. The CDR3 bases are TGTGCCAGCTCACCGTATACGGCCGAGCAGTTCTTC. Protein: CASSPYTAEQFF.

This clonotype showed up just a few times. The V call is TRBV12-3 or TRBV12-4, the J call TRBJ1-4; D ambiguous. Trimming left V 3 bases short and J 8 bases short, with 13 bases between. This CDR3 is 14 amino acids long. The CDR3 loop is CASSFRQYSEKLFF. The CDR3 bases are TGTGCCAGCAGTTTTCGGCAGTACAGCGAAAAACTGTTTTTT.

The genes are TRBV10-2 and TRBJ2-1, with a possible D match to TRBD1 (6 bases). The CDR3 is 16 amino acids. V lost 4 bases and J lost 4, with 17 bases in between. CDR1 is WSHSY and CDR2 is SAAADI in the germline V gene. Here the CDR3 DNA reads TGCGCCAGCAGTGGATTGTCAGGGGACCCTTACAATGAGCAGTTCTTC. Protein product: CASSGLSGDPYNEQFF.

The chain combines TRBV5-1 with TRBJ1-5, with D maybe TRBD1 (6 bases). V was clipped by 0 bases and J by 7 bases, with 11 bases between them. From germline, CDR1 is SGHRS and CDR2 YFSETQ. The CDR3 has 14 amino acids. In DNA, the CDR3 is TGCGCCAGCAGCTTGGGGGGGGCTGACCAGCCCCAGCATTTT. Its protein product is CASSLGGADQPQHF.

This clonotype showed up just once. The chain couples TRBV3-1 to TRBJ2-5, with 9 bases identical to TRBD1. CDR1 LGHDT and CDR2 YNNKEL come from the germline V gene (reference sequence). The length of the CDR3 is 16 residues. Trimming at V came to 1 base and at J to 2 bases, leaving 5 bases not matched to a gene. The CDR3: CASSQVKGQGQETQYF. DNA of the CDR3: TGTGCCAGCAGCCAAGTCAAAGGACAGGGGCAAGAGACCCAGTACTTC.